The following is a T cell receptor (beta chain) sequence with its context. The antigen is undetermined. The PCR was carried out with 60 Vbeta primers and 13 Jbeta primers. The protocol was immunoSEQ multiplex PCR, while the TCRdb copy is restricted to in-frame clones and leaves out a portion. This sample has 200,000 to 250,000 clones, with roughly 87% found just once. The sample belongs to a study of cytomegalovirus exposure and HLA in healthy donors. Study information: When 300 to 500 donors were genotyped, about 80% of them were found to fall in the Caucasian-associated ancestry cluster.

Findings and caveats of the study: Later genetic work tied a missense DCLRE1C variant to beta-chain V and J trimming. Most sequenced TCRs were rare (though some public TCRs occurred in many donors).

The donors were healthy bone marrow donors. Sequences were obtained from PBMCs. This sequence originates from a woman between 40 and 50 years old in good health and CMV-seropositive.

The CDR3 reads CAWSVLGSVGNTIYF. The CDR3 nucleotides are TGTGCCTGGAGTGTACTAGGGTCCGTGGGAAACACCATATATTTT. The chain joins TRBV30 to TRBJ1-3; D remains ambiguous. This CDR3 is built from 15 residues. Germline CDR1 is GTSNPN and CDR2 is SVGIG (reference sequence). Trimming removed 0 bases at V and 4 bases at J, with 13 bases between.